This T cell receptor beta chain derives from a study of blood T cell repertoires in COVID-19. This clone was seen only a few times. CDR3 length equals 16 residues. J was trimmed by 0 bases and V by 3 bases; bases with no gene match: 7. Germline V gives CDR1 LGHNA, CDR2 YNFKEQ. Using immunoSEQ multiplex PCR, the repertoire was profiled, and TCRdb retains in-frame clones only, with some absent. This table has 120,000 or so clones, about 90% appearing once. The V gene is TRBV4-2, the J gene TRBJ1-2; 7 bases agree with TRBD1. This receptor was taken from a woman aged 60 to 75 with COVID-19, enrolled during active disease. Input material: peripheral blood. This CDR3 reads CASSQRRQGPNYGYTF. For the CDR3, the DNA is TGTGCCAGCAGCCAGCGGAGACAGGGACCTAACTATGGCTACACCTTC.